This T cell receptor beta chain stems from a study of blood T cells in healthy people across ages. The CDR3 covers 14 residues. Germline CDR1 reads SGHTA; CDR2 reads FQGNSA. The trim removed 3 bases at V and 6 bases at J, leaving 4 bases unmatched. A sample-barcoded 5' primer and a J-beta primer mix were used in a second PCR of about 7 to 12 cycles. A tag from a template-switch adaptor with 12 random nucleotides marked each cDNA molecule. TCRdb processed the 5' RACE reads anew with MiXCR; each CDR3 protein has one entry. The sample consists of about 930,000 distinct CDR3 sequences, roughly 28% of them appearing once. The data were also submitted as part of a second study, on T cells of mothers and their children.

This chain connects TRBV7-2 to TRBJ2-3, with 9 positions matching TRBD1. Sample: blood. The receptor comes from a woman aged 40 to 50 in good health. This CDR3 is CASSLGTGWDTQYF. CDR3 DNA sequence: TGTGCCAGCAGCTTGGGGACAGGGTGGGATACGCAGTATTTT. Combining the CDR3 with reference TRBV7-2 and TRBJ2-3 gives the whole variable domain GAGVSQSPSNKVTEKGKDVELRCDPISGHTALYWYRQSLGQGLEFLIYFQGNSAPDKSGLPSDRFSAERTGGSVSTLTIQRTQQEDSAVYLCASSLGTGWDTQYFGPGTRLTVL.